The table lists the clone carrying this T cell receptor beta chain with a few counts. This sample is drawn from a study of blood T cell repertoires in COVID-19. About the study: Acute-phase and convalescent COVID-19 samples originated in the United States, Italy and Spain. Sources were T cells, B-cell-depleted T cells, or PBMCs; the material itself was cDNA or gDNA.

Original processing notes: Amplification from reference gene primers served as the basis for estimated nucleated cell counts. Using immunoSEQ multiplex PCR, the repertoire was profiled, and TCRdb retains in-frame clones only, with some absent. The DNA was the basis for D and trimming; V, J and clone size are from that table. The sample includes around 61,000 clones, around 86% seen only once; the top ten take under 4%. CDR1 is SGHVS and CDR2 is FQNEAQ in the germline V gene. V dropped 5 bases and J dropped 3 bases, with 10 bases sitting between them. The CDR3 contains 13 residues. Sequences were obtained from peripheral blood. The genes are TRBV7-8 and TRBJ2-5, with D unclear. The receptor was derived from a man aged 50 to 59 with active COVID-19. CDR3 loop: CASSTDGEETQYF. The CDR3 region has the DNA TGTGCCAGCAGCACCGACGGAGAAGAGACCCAGTACTTC.